These 25 T cell receptor beta chains were sequenced from one sample in a study of T cells in Graves' hyperthyroidism and ophthalmopathy. RNA transcripts served as the template for amplifying TCR beta CDR3 regions. HTBI primers were the set used in a first-round RT-PCR of the TCR CDR3. In TCRdb, the multiplex PCR reads were re-called with MiXCR into one record per CDR3 protein. The table records nearly 600,000 distinct CDR3 sequences, around 14% of them present only once. Sequenced: blood. The receptors stem from a woman aged 18-29 years with Graves' ophthalmopathy.

This clonotype was observed many times. V is TRBV27 and J is TRBJ1-5; 7 nucleotides line up with TRBD1. With 4 bases clipped from V and 1 base from J, the junction kept 10 bases outside the gene matches. This CDR3 has 17 amino acids. Germline V gives CDR1 MNHEY, CDR2 SMNVEV (reference sequence). CDR3 sequence (DNA): TGTGCCAGCAGTTCGAACGCAGGGGGAGTGAGCAATCAGCCCCAGCATTTT. Protein: CASSSNAGGVSNQPQHF.

This clonotype was seen repeatedly, ten times or more. CDR3 nucleotides: TGTGCCACCACAGTTTCCCTCGGCCTAGCGGGAGTTGGGCGAGGCACAGATACGCAGTATTTT. It codes for CATTVSLGLAGVGRGTDTQYF. The chain is built from TRBV12-3 or TRBV12-4 and TRBJ2-3; 10 nucleotides agree with TRBD2. V lost 10 bases, J lost 1 base, and 26 bases stayed unmatched. CDR3 length: 21 amino acids.

This clonotype was recorded at least ten times. The rearrangement links TRBV5-1 to TRBJ2-1, with D tentatively TRBD2 (6 bases). This CDR3 spans 18 amino acids. V was trimmed by 4 bases and J by 10 bases, leaving 30 bases between them. Germline V gene data show CDR1 as SGHRS and CDR2 as YFSETQ. In DNA form, the CDR3 reads TGCGCCAGCAGCCACGGGACTGGAGGCCCCCTGACTAGGTGGGAGCAGTTCTTC. It is translated as CASSHGTGGPLTRWEQFF.

This clonotype was detected ten times or more. V is TRBV6-1 and J is TRBJ2-7, with TRBD2 matching over 14 bases. Germline CDR1 MNHNS, CDR2 SASEGT. V was clipped by 5 bases and J by 0 bases; unmatched bases: 9. This CDR3 has 18 residues. CDR3 sequence (DNA): TGTGCCAGCAGTCTGACTAGCGGGGGGGATGTTAGCTCCTACGAGCAGTACTTC. It encodes CASSLTSGGDVSSYEQYF.

This clonotype occurred once. Given a much more abundant clone one base away, this may be a read error. The CDR3 does not close with the conserved phenylalanine or tryptophan, likely indicating a read error. The rearrangement joins TRBV12-3 or TRBV12-4 to TRBJ1-4; D might be TRBD1 (6 bases). V gave up 6 bases and J gave up 4 bases, with 12 bases separating them. The CDR3 runs 14 residues. As DNA, the CDR3 is TGTGCCAGCAGCCTACAGGGACTTAATGAAAAACTGTTTCTT. Translation gives CASSLQGLNEKLFL.

This clonotype was seen a handful of times. The CDR3 coding sequence is TGTGCCAGCAGCGTAGAGTGGGGGGCGCGGACCTACAATGAGCAGTTCTTC. It specifies CASSVEWGARTYNEQFF. The chain carries TRBV9 and TRBJ2-1; D may be TRBD1 or TRBD2 (6 bases each). There are 17 residues in the CDR3. With 0 bases removed from V and 2 bases from J, the gap between germline ends came to 15 bases. Looked up from germline, CDR1 is SGDLS and CDR2 is YYNGEE.

This clonotype was seen at least ten times. The V and J genes are TRBV27 and TRBJ1-5; 7 bases are a match to TRBD1. The V and J ends lost 6 bases and 1 base, in that order; junction bases with no gene match: 9. The CDR3 contains 16 residues. CDR1 and CDR2 from the germline V gene are MNHEY and SMNVEV (reference sequence). The CDR3 spells CASRPETTGSNQPQHF. DNA of the CDR3: TGTGCCAGCAGGCCTGAAACGACAGGGAGCAATCAGCCCCAGCATTTT.

The rearrangement uses TRBV28 and TRBJ2-4; D not certain. V was cut by 6 bases and J by 0 bases, with 3 bases left in between. Germline values: CDR1 MDHEN, CDR2 SYDVKM. The CDR3 totals 12 residues. CDR3 DNA sequence: TGTGCCAGCAGGAGAGCCAAAAACATTCAGTACTTC. Its protein is CASRRAKNIQYF.

This clonotype was observed many times. The rearrangement joins TRBV27 to TRBJ2-3, with TRBD2 identical over 8 bases. Germline V gives CDR1 MNHEY, CDR2 SMNVEV (reference sequence). The V segment lost 1 base and the J segment 4 bases; nucleotides outside the gene matches: 1. The CDR3 has 14 residues. CDR3 in amino acids: CASSLYGRADTQYF. CDR3 nucleotides: TGTGCCAGCAGTTTATACGGGAGGGCAGATACGCAGTATTTT.

CDR3 in DNA: TGCAGTGCTAGAGTCGACAGTTCCTCTGGGGCCAACGTCCTGACTTTC. Amino acids: CSARVDSSSGANVLTF. The chain couples TRBV20-1 to TRBJ2-6, with D possibly being TRBD1 (5 bases). The V and J ends lost 1 base and 0 bases respectively, with 10 bases between them. Germline V CDR1 and CDR2: DFQATT, SNEGSKA (reference sequence). This CDR3 comprises 16 residues.

This clonotype was recorded many times. The chain has TRBV10-3 and TRBJ2-4, with TRBD1 matching over 7 bases. This CDR3 is 14 amino acids long. Germline loops: CDR1 ENHRY, CDR2 SYGVKD. J lost 7 bases, V lost 3 bases, and 6 bases had no gene match. CDR3 bases: TGTGCCATCAGTGACGACAGGGTCGAGAACATTCAGTACTTC. Amino acids: CAISDDRVENIQYF.

This clonotype was detected a few times. The genes are TRBV6-1 and TRBJ2-3, with 12 bases lining up with TRBD2. Germline V gives CDR1 MNHNS, CDR2 SASEGT. The CDR3 extends over 15 amino acids. V was pared by 6 bases and J by 2 bases, with 3 bases of the junction left unmatched. CDR3 protein: CASSGLAGNTDTQYF. The CDR3 DNA reads as TGTGCCAGCAGCGGACTAGCGGGAAACACAGATACGCAGTATTTT.

The V and J genes are TRBV3-1 and TRBJ1-1, with a tentative D call TRBD1 (5 bases). V gave up 4 bases and J gave up 0 bases, with 24 bases separating them. The V gene's germline CDR1 is LGHDT and CDR2 YNNKEL (reference sequence). The CDR3 runs 19 residues. CDR3 in DNA: TGTGCCAGCAGCCCCTTTTTAGCGAGAGGGGATTACATGAACACTGAAGCTTTCTTT. As protein: CASSPFLARGDYMNTEAFF.

Only a few counts were recorded for this clonotype. This may come from a read error, since a much larger clone is one base off. V usage is TRBV30 and J usage is TRBJ2-7; D perhaps matches TRBD2 (5 bases). The V end was cut by 2 bases, the J end by 4 bases, with 9 bases between. Germline V gene data show CDR1 as GTSNPN and CDR2 as SVGIG (reference sequence). The CDR3 loop spans 12 amino acids. The CDR3 bases are TGTGCCTGGAGTTTTGGGGAGTACGAGCAGTACTTC. Its translation: CAWSFGEYEQYF. Variable domain in full (rest from reference TRBV30 and TRBJ2-7): SQTIHQWPATLVQPVGSPLSLECTVEGTSNPNLYWYRQAAGRGLQLLFYSVGIGQISSEVPQNLSASRPQDRQFILSSKKLLLSDSGFYLCAWSFGEYEQYFGPGTRLTVT.

This clonotype was recorded at least ten times. V gene TRBV15 combines with J gene TRBJ1-5; D not certain. V dropped 8 bases and J dropped 0 bases, with 11 bases sitting between them. The CDR3 loop spans 14 amino acids. Germline CDR1 LNHNV, CDR2 YYDKDF (reference sequence). The CDR3 loop is CATSFPGSNQPQHF. In DNA, the CDR3 is TGTGCCACCTCCTTCCCCGGTAGCAATCAGCCCCAGCATTTT.

This clonotype was recorded many times. The CDR3 reads CAIRPGTSGLPGIQYF. The CDR3 DNA follows: TGTGCCATCAGACCCGGGACTAGCGGACTCCCAGGCATTCAGTACTTC. The chain uses TRBV10-3 and TRBJ2-4; TRBD2 matches 11 bases. This CDR3 comprises 16 residues. Germline values: CDR1 ENHRY, CDR2 SYGVKD. The trim removed 6 bases at V and 9 bases at J, leaving 13 bases unmatched.

Many counts were recorded for this clonotype. This sequence joins TRBV5-1 and TRBJ2-3; D perhaps matches TRBD2 (5 bases). This CDR3 is 16 amino acids long. Germline V CDR1 and CDR2: SGHRS, YFSETQ. V lost 0 bases and J lost 3, with 14 bases in between. The CDR3 coding sequence is TGCGCCAGCAGCTTGGCCCTCAGCGAGGGTACAGATACGCAGTATTTT. The encoded protein is CASSLALSEGTDTQYF.

This clonotype was observed a few times. The chain recombines TRBV14 with TRBJ2-7; possibly TRBD2 for D (6 bases). The V gene's germline CDR1 is SGHDN and CDR2 FVKESK. This CDR3 region has 14 residues. V gave up 1 base and J gave up 6 bases, with 13 bases separating them. This CDR3 is CASSQVPGRREQYF. The CDR3, as DNA: TGTGCCAGCAGCCAAGTTCCCGGGAGACGCGAGCAGTACTTC.

This clonotype has at least ten counts. The J gene is TRBJ2-7, the V gene TRBV10-3, with 8 bases that match TRBD1. CDR1 and CDR2 (germline): ENHRY, SYGVKD. The V segment lost 6 bases and the J segment 2 bases; nucleotides outside the gene matches: 6. The CDR3 runs 14 residues. CDR3 nucleotide sequence: TGTGCCATCAGCTCCGGGACAGGCCCCTACGAGCAGTACTTC. Translated: CAISSGTGPYEQYF.

This clonotype has at least ten counts. This sequence joins TRBV7-2 and TRBJ2-5; TRBD2 agrees at 10 bases. The CDR3 is 18 residues long. Germline V gene sequence: CDR1 SGHTA, CDR2 FQGNSA. V trimming: 6 bases; J trimming: 2 bases; junction bases outside the gene matches: 15. CDR3 DNA sequence: TGTGCCAGCAGTCCAAAAGTAGCGGGAGGACCTTCGCAAGAGACCCAGTACTTC. Translated, it gives CASSPKVAGGPSQETQYF.

The chain carries TRBV4-2 and TRBJ2-4; 7 bases fit TRBD2. The germline V gene has CDR1 LGHNA and CDR2 YNFKEQ. V lost 0 bases and J lost 1; bases outside the gene matches: 9. The CDR3 is 18 residues long. As DNA, the CDR3 is TGTGCCAGCAGCCAAGATCTGGCGCGGGAGAGTGCCAAAAACATTCAGTACTTC. It translates to CASSQDLARESAKNIQYF.

Many counts were recorded for this clonotype. The chain links TRBV3-1 to TRBJ2-7; 13 nucleotides agree with TRBD2. V lost 5 bases, J lost 6 bases, and 13 bases stayed unmatched. This CDR3 spans 17 amino acids. CDR1 is LGHDT, CDR2 YNNKEL, per germline (reference sequence). DNA for the CDR3: TGTGCCAGCAGCTCAACTCGGACTAGCGGGAGTTGGGGCGAGCAGTACTTC. Translating gives CASSSTRTSGSWGEQYF.

Many counts were recorded for this clonotype. The rearrangement links TRBV7-8 to TRBJ2-7, with a tentative D call TRBD2 (5 bases). The ends were cut back, 5 bases at V and 0 bases at J, with 14 bases in the middle. There are 15 residues in the CDR3. The germline V gene has CDR1 SGHVS and CDR2 FQNEAQ. DNA for the CDR3: TGTGCCAGCAGCCCCTTGTCGGGGAGCTCCTACGAGCAGTACTTC. Its translation: CASSPLSGSSYEQYF.

This clonotype was recorded a few times. The gene calls are TRBV12-3 or TRBV12-4 and TRBJ1-5; no definite D call. V was pared by 4 bases and J by 5 bases, with 6 bases between. The CDR3 spans 12 residues. The DNA for the CDR3 is TGTGCCAGCAGTTCGAACGATCAGCCCCAGCATTTT. This translates into CASSSNDQPQHF.

The table lists this clonotype with many counts. The chain joins TRBV7-9 to TRBJ2-7; 10 nucleotides align to TRBD1. The length of the CDR3 is 16 residues. CDR1 SEHNR and CDR2 FQNEAQ come from the germline V gene (reference sequence). V was clipped by 5 bases and J by 3 bases; unmatched bases: 10. The CDR3 coding sequence is TGTGCCAGCAGCGGACCCCGGACAGGGGGATTCTACGAGCAGTACTTC. Protein: CASSGPRTGGFYEQYF.